Listed here are 25 T cell receptor beta chains from one sample, sequenced in a study of shared clonotypes between healthy human individuals (dated by TCRdb to 2020 to 2022). The library was prepared using the immunoSEQ multiplex PCR assay. Drawn from immuneACCESS, this table holds only the in-frame rearrangements with V and J called that TCRdb kept. Clones are partly lost; checked studies trace under half to an unresolved V gene and leave the rest unexplained. Recorded for this sample are about 380,000 clones; about 96% of them occurred a single time. Around 0.3% of the sample is in the top ten clones. Input material: memory CD8+ T cells sorted from blood. The sample's cell subset or site label is to be understood as: CD45RO+ cells pooled with CCR7-negative TemRA cells. The origin of the receptors is a young man in good health.

V usage is TRBV27 and J usage is TRBJ1-1, with 7 bases lining up with TRBD1. This CDR3 spans 15 amino acids. From germline, CDR1 is MNHEY and CDR2 SMNVEV (reference sequence). V dropped 5 bases and J dropped 5; count of bases not matched to a gene: 11. The CDR3 bases are TGTGCCAGCAGTCCTCAGACAGGGTCTGGGACTGAAGCTTTCTTT. It is translated as CASSPQTGSGTEAFF.

The rearrangement links TRBV7-8 to TRBJ2-7; 7 bases fit TRBD1. The germline gives CDR1 SGHVS, CDR2 FQNEAQ. J was trimmed by 12 bases and V by 5 bases; bases with no gene match: 13. The CDR3 runs to 13 residues. The CDR3 DNA sequence: TGTGCCAGCAGCAGGTTCGAAGGGGGCGCGAGGTACTTC. Protein product: CASSRFEGGARYF.

The rearrangement joins TRBV29-1 to TRBJ2-5, with D perhaps TRBD2 (5 bases). The DNA matches TRBJ2-7 better at its end, which makes the J call doubtful. The CDR3 runs to 12 residues. CDR1 is SQVTM, CDR2 ANQGSEA, per germline. As DNA, the CDR3 is TGCAGCGTTGAAGACTCCGGGAACGAGCAGTACTTC. Translation: CSVEDSGNEQYF.

The chain uses TRBV6-1 and TRBJ1-4; D gene ambiguous. Trimming left V 2 bases short and J 8 bases short, with 9 bases between. The germline CDR1 and CDR2 sequences are MNHNS and SASEGT. This CDR3 has 13 residues. The CDR3 spells CASSELVREKLFF. CDR3 nucleotide sequence: TGTGCCAGCAGTGAACTCGTCCGAGAAAAACTGTTTTTT.

The rearrangement uses TRBV5-4 and TRBJ2-1, with a weak D call TRBD2 (5 bases). The CDR3 contains 15 residues. CDR1 and CDR2 from the germline V gene are SGHNT and YYREEE (reference sequence). Deletions cut 1 base from V and 0 bases from J, with 8 bases between. In DNA, the CDR3 is TGTGCCAGCAGCTTGCTGGGGAGCTCCTACAATGAGCAGTTCTTC. It is translated as CASSLLGSSYNEQFF.

Note on this clone: The sample carries other DNA sequences with the same CDR3. J is TRBJ1-1 and V is TRBV5-1; D is ambiguous. The CDR3 has 13 amino acids. The germline gives CDR1 SGHRS, CDR2 YFSETQ. Trimming removed 3 bases at V and 0 bases at J, with 6 bases between. The CDR3 nucleotides read TGCGCCAGCAGCTCGGGGTTGAACACTGAAGCTTTCTTT. Its translation is CASSSGLNTEAFF.

This clone was recorded only once. The same CDR3 arises from other DNA sequences in this sample as well. The chain couples TRBV15 to TRBJ2-5; TRBD2 is a possible D gene (5 bases). This CDR3 contains 14 residues. Germline CDR1 is LNHNV and CDR2 is YYDKDF (reference sequence). V shed 0 bases and J shed 1 base, with 6 bases lying between them. CDR3 nucleotide sequence: TGTGCCACCAGCAGAGATCGGGGCCAAGAGACCCAGTACTTC. Translating it yields CATSRDRGQETQYF.

The chain combines TRBV6-5 with TRBJ1-2; a weak D match, TRBD1 (6 bases). The CDR3 sequence is 15 residues long. Germline V gives CDR1 MNHEY, CDR2 SVGAGI. The V end was cut by 2 bases, the J end by 6 bases, with 16 bases between. In DNA form, the CDR3 reads TGTGCCAGCAGTTACGCGTACAGGGCGGGGGATGGCTACACCTTC. Amino acids: CASSYAYRAGDGYTF.

The rearrangement links TRBV2 to TRBJ2-3, with 7 bases fitting TRBD1. V lost 5 bases and J lost 3; bases outside the gene matches: 8. This CDR3 has 15 amino acids. Germline CDR1 reads SNHLY; CDR2 reads FYNNEI. The CDR3 coding sequence is TGTGCCAGCAGTATCCGGGACAGAAGAACAGATACGCAGTATTTT. This encodes CASSIRDRRTDTQYF.

CDR3: CASSLDAIPPYNEQFF. The CDR3 region has the DNA TGCGCCAGCAGCTTGGACGCGATCCCTCCCTACAATGAGCAGTTCTTC. This chain links TRBV5-1 with TRBJ2-1; D is unresolved. Germline V lookup: CDR1 SGHRS, CDR2 YFSETQ. V lost 0 bases and J 2 bases, leaving 12 bases between the germline ends. The CDR3 covers 16 residues.

The chain couples TRBV28 to TRBJ1-1, with a weak D call TRBD1 (5 bases). From germline, CDR1 is MDHEN and CDR2 SYDVKM. With 8 bases removed from V and 4 bases from J, the gap between germline ends came to 14 bases. The CDR3 contains 13 residues. CDR3 nucleotide sequence: TGTGCCAGCGGTGCCATGGGGGGCACTGAAGCTTTCTTT. As protein: CASGAMGGTEAFF. The full variable domain, completed using reference TRBV28 and TRBJ1-1, is DVKVTQSSRYLVKRTGEKVFLECVQDMDHENMFWYRQDPGLGLRLIYFSYDVKMKEKGDIPEGYSVSREKKERFSLILESASTNQTSMYLCASGAMGGTEAFFGQGTRLTVV.

This chain uses TRBV30 with TRBJ1-2; the D gene is possibly TRBD1 (6 bases). The germline CDR1 and CDR2 sequences are GTSNPN and SVGIG (reference sequence). The CDR3 loop spans 14 amino acids. V was cut by 2 bases and J by 0 bases, with 10 bases left in between. The CDR3 nucleotides are TGTGCCTGGAGTACAGGGCAAGCTAACTATGGCTACACCTTC. Translation: CAWSTGQANYGYTF.

This chain joins TRBV27 and TRBJ2-2; D possibly corresponds to TRBD1 (6 bases). The V and J ends lost 4 bases and 4 bases respectively, with 13 bases between them. This CDR3 spans 15 amino acids. Germline V gene sequence: CDR1 MNHEY, CDR2 SMNVEV (reference sequence). The CDR3 DNA follows: TGTGCCAGCAGTTCCACAGGGTTCGGCACCGGGGAGCTGTTTTTT. Its translation: CASSSTGFGTGELFF.

This clone was observed a single time. The chain joins TRBV11-2 to TRBJ2-7; D is unclear. V lost 1 base, J lost 4 bases, and 5 bases lay in between. From germline, CDR1 is SGHAT and CDR2 FQNNGV. CDR3 length equals 12 residues. CDR3 region: CASSLATYEQYF. CDR3 nucleotides: TGTGCCAGCAGCTTAGCCACTTACGAGCAGTACTTC.

CDR3: CASSTLGGVGEQYF. The CDR3 DNA reads as TGTGCCAGCAGTACACTCGGGGGAGTCGGCGAGCAGTACTTC. The chain recombines TRBV6-5 with TRBJ2-7, with D perhaps TRBD2 (6 bases). The V gene's germline CDR1 is MNHEY and CDR2 SVGAGI. V was trimmed by 5 bases and J by 6 bases, leaving 17 bases between them. The CDR3 is made up of 14 amino acids.

This rearrangement joins TRBV25-1 to TRBJ1-2; TRBD1 might be the D (6 bases). The CDR3 sequence is 14 residues long. Germline V gene lookup returns CDR1 MGHDK and CDR2 SYGVNS. V lost 4 bases, J lost 8 bases, and 17 bases lay in between. The CDR3 reads CASSADPNRAGYTF. In DNA form, the CDR3 reads TGTGCCAGCAGTGCGGATCCCAACAGGGCCGGCTACACCTTC.

This chain connects TRBV6-1 to TRBJ2-7; tentatively, D is TRBD1 (7 bases). The length of the CDR3 is 15 residues. The germline gives CDR1 MNHNS, CDR2 SASEGT. Trimming shortened V by 6 bases and J by 3 bases, and 18 bases separated the two germline ends. The CDR3 sequence is CASREGAPTFYEQYF. The CDR3 DNA follows: TGTGCCAGCAGGGAGGGGGCCCCTACCTTCTACGAGCAGTACTTC.

The chain combines TRBV9 with TRBJ2-2; D might be TRBD2 (5 bases). This CDR3 is 14 amino acids long. With 2 bases removed from V and 5 bases from J, the gap between germline ends came to 10 bases. Looked up from germline, CDR1 is SGDLS and CDR2 is YYNGEE. The CDR3 loop is CASSVRTSTGELFF. The CDR3 nucleotides are TGTGCCAGCAGCGTTCGGACTTCGACCGGGGAGCTGTTTTTT.

The chain is built from TRBV2 and TRBJ2-5, with TRBD1 matching over 9 bases. Germline CDR1 reads SNHLY; CDR2 reads FYNNEI. The CDR3 is 15 amino acids. The trim removed 6 bases at V and 5 bases at J, leaving 10 bases unmatched. CDR3 in amino acids: CASSRMTTGGETQYF. The CDR3 DNA reads as TGTGCCAGCAGCCGCATGACGACAGGGGGGGAGACCCAGTACTTC.

The chain couples TRBV29-1 to TRBJ2-5; D gene unclear. The germline V gene has CDR1 SQVTM and CDR2 ANQGSEA. Trimming took 4 bases from V and 6 from J, leaving 6 bases between them. The CDR3 has 10 residues. CDR3 nucleotide sequence: TGCAGCGTTGTGTCACAGACCCAGTACTTC. This translates into CSVVSQTQYF. Using reference TRBV29-1 and TRBJ2-5 for the parts outside the CDR3, the full variable domain is SAVISQKPSRDICQRGTSLTIQCQVDSQVTMMFWYRQQPGQSLTLIATANQGSEATYESGFVIDKFPISRPNLTFSTLTVSNMSPEDSSIYLCSVVSQTQYFGPGTRLLVL.

The chain couples TRBV5-1 to TRBJ2-2; D is undetermined. V lost 6 bases and J lost 7, with 16 bases in between. There are 14 residues in the CDR3. CDR1 and CDR2 (germline): SGHRS, YFSETQ. The CDR3 DNA reads as TGCGCCAGCAACCTAGGCCTAGTGAGCGGGGAGCTGTTTTTT. As protein: CASNLGLVSGELFF.

About this clone itself: The identical CDR3 is also encoded by other nucleotide sequences in the sample. CDR3 protein: CASSLGRTSTDTQYF. The CDR3 DNA sequence: TGTGCCAGCAGCTTAGGACGAACTAGCACAGATACGCAGTATTTT. This chain links TRBV7-9 with TRBJ2-3; D gene ambiguous. Trimming removed 1 base from V and 0 bases from J, with 8 bases in between. CDR1 SEHNR and CDR2 FQNEAQ come from the germline V gene (reference sequence). The CDR3 extends over 15 amino acids. Filled out from reference TRBV7-9 and TRBJ2-3, the complete variable domain reads DTGVSQNPRHKITKRGQNVTFRCDPISEHNRLYWYRQTLGQGPEFLTYFQNEAQLEKSRLLSDRFSAERPKGSFSTLEIQRTEQGDSAMYLCASSLGRTSTDTQYFGPGTRLTVL.

The chain recombines TRBV27 with TRBJ1-4; D not certain. This CDR3 region has 14 residues. Germline V gene lookup returns CDR1 MNHEY and CDR2 SMNVEV (reference sequence). V was shortened by 7 bases and J by 0 bases, with 9 bases between the two germline ends. CDR3 amino acids: CASKRYTTNEKLFF. In nucleotides, the CDR3 is TGTGCCAGCAAGAGGTATACAACTAATGAAAAACTGTTTTTT.

The chain links TRBV5-1 to TRBJ1-4; D is ambiguous. The CDR3 spans 15 residues. The V end was cut by 0 bases, the J end by 5 bases, with 11 bases between. Germline loops: CDR1 SGHRS, CDR2 YFSETQ. The CDR3 protein is CASSLASPINEKLFF. The CDR3 DNA is TGCGCCAGCAGCTTGGCATCTCCGATAAATGAAAAACTGTTTTTT.

The CDR3 spells CASSPEGGGYTF. Here the CDR3 DNA reads TGTGCCAGCAGCCCAGAGGGGGGAGGCTACACCTTC. The chain uses TRBV11-3 and TRBJ1-2; possibly TRBD1 for D (6 bases). Germline V gene lookup returns CDR1 SGHNT and CDR2 YENEEA. This CDR3 contains 12 residues. V shed 5 bases and J shed 8 bases, with 12 bases lying between them.